This T cell receptor beta chain was identified during a study of identical twins. TCRdb called the 5' RACE reads again in MiXCR, with one record for every CDR3 protein. The table has about 340,000 distinct CDR3 sequences, roughly an eighth seen once; the top ten hold 6% to 9%. This clonotype turned up a few times. Germline-derived CDR1 and CDR2 are SGDLS and YYNGEE. The junction had 9 bases not matched to a gene; V was cut back by 0 bases and J by 6 bases. This CDR3 contains 15 residues. This sample also appeared in a second study, on yellow fever vaccine responses in identical twins.

This sequence originates from a woman younger than 35 in good health. The chain joins TRBV9 to TRBJ2-7; 7 bases are shared with TRBD2. The sample taken for sequencing was CD8+ T cells sorted from blood. The CDR3 reads CASSVAAGESLEQYF. In DNA form, the CDR3 reads TGTGCCAGCAGCGTAGCGGCGGGAGAGTCTCTCGAGCAGTACTTC.